Listed here is a single T cell receptor beta chain. Its antigen is unknown. Nothing much larger sits one base from this clone, and base qualities are not available. The entry originates in a study of blood T cell repertoires in COVID-19 (dated by TCRdb to 2020 to 2021). Study-level background: Samples covering the acute and convalescent phases of COVID-19 were provided by collaborators in the United States, Italy and Spain. Subjects who had been exposed to COVID-19, were actively infected with it, or had recovered from it provided the deeply sampled blood TCRbeta repertoires that made up the dataset. The repertoires were released in a freely available public database meant as a resource for research on the immune response to SARS-CoV-2. The samples were drawn from two sources: the first 160 participants of the ongoing ImmuneRACE study, and 950 to 1,500 subjects contributed by 6 global collaborators. Nearly every sample came with metadata listing a de-identified subject ID, COVID-19 status, age in years and sex. The material from the prospective study consisted of cDNA or gDNA derived from T cells, B-cell-depleted T cells, or PBMCs. Where HLA class I and class II types were available, the types were taken from metadata supplied by the sample provider, not from assay-based typing.

The germline V gene provides CDR1 ENHRY and CDR2 SYGVKD. Taken from cysteine to phenylalanine, the CDR3 has 17 residues. Of all the DNA, just the CDR3 is kept, 51 bases in frame from base 1. Trimmed from V: 0 bases; trimmed from J: 1 base; junction bases lacking a gene match: 5. The immunoSEQ Assay, a bias-controlled multiplex PCR, was used to amplify TCRbeta CDR3 regions from genomic DNA. Per the authors' processing: The number of nucleated cells in each sample was estimated by amplification of reference gene primers within the assay. To quantify the absolute abundance of each unique TCRbeta CDR3 rearrangement, sequence reads were collapsed and filtered. For each sample, productive Simpson clonality was calculated as the square root of Simpson's diversity index across productive rearrangements. As stored in TCRdb, this immuneACCESS dataset retains in-frame rearrangements with V and J assigned. A fraction of the clones does not appear; measured against another copy, unresolved V genes explain less than half of the discrepancy, and the remainder lacks a known reason. V and J calls and clone size follow that table, whereas D and trimming were derived from the DNA. The sample table holds 150,000 to 200,000 clones, of which around 85% were seen once. The ten largest clones capture around 9.5% of the sample.

Findings and caveats that apply to the study as a whole: The amount of clinical and demographic metadata varied by source and participant and was provided uncurated.

Whole blood was collected in K2EDTA tubes by collaborating institutions according to the institutions' own protocols. For TCRbeta analysis, collaborators shipped samples as frozen whole blood, isolated PBMCs, or DNA extracted from either of those sample types. The source material was peripheral blood. The chain employs TRBV10-3 and TRBJ1-3; 8 junctional bases match TRBD1. The receptor was derived from an elderly woman with acute or convalescent COVID-19. The CDR3 here reads CAISESRTGMSGNTIYF. The DNA sequence is TGTGCCATCAGTGAGTCGCGGACAGGGATGTCTGGAAACACCATATATTTT.